This passage covers 13 T cell receptor beta chains from one sample sequenced in a study of blood T cell repertoires in COVID-19. Profiling relied on immunoSEQ multiplex PCR, and the TCRdb table lists in-frame clones only, not all of them. The top ten hold 5.5% to 7% of the sample, which has around 200,000 clones, 79% seen once. Source material: peripheral blood. The receptors here all came from a woman between 35 and 50 years old with COVID-19, enrolled during active disease.

This clone was counted only a few times. The V and J genes are TRBV5-1 and TRBJ2-5; TRBD1 agrees at 9 bases. V lost 4 bases, J lost 1 base, and 11 bases stayed unmatched. The CDR3 runs to 17 residues. Germline CDR1 reads SGHRS; CDR2 reads YFSETQ. Here the CDR3 reads CASSTPTGGDLQETQYF. The CDR3 DNA is TGCGCCAGCAGCACCCCGACAGGGGGGGACCTCCAAGAGACCCAGTACTTC.

The chain joins TRBV3-1 (or the pseudogene TRBV3-2) to TRBJ1-2; maybe TRBD1 (6 bases). The germline V gene has CDR1 LGHDT and CDR2 YNNKEL (reference sequence). Trimming stripped 4 bases from V and 2 bases from J, with 11 bases between. The CDR3 has 14 amino acids. In DNA form, the CDR3 reads TGTGCCAGCAGCCTTGGCCAGGGGAACTATGGCTACACCTTC. This codes for CASSLGQGNYGYTF.

The CDR3 nucleotides are TGCGCCAGCTTTCTTACCGGGACAGTGGGGGAGACCCAGTACTTC. The encoded protein is CASFLTGTVGETQYF. The rearrangement uses TRBV10-2 and TRBJ2-5, with 7 bases fitting TRBD1. After removal of 8 bases from V and 5 bases from J, the junction contained 14 bases not matched to a gene. In germline, CDR1 is WSHSY, CDR2 SAAADI. This CDR3 has 15 amino acids.

The rearrangement joins TRBV5-8 to TRBJ1-5, with 8 bases fitting TRBD1. V was clipped by 4 bases and J by 6 bases; unmatched bases: 12. The CDR3 sequence is 16 residues long. Germline V CDR1 and CDR2: SGHTS, YDEGEE. CDR3 DNA: TGTGCCAGCAGCCGCTCTCGGACAGGGTCAAGTCAGCCCCAGCATTTT. Encoded protein: CASSRSRTGSSQPQHF.

The chain couples TRBV10-2 to TRBJ2-1; weak D call: TRBD2 (6 bases). Trimming shortened V by 2 bases and J by 7 bases, and 12 bases separated the two germline ends. CDR3 length: 14 amino acids. Germline V gene sequence: CDR1 WSHSY, CDR2 SAAADI. The CDR3 here is CASSEPGRGNEQFF. The CDR3 DNA reads as TGCGCCAGCAGTGAGCCCGGACGGGGGAATGAGCAGTTCTTC.

Comments on this clone: Relative to the germline gene, one junction end is altered; a read error may explain this. J is TRBJ2-7 and V is TRBV7-9; 8 bases match TRBD2. CDR1 and CDR2 (germline): SEHNR, FQNEAQ (reference sequence). The CDR3 contains 12 residues. CDR3 loop: CASSLGSGGTDF. CDR3 DNA: TGTGCCAGCAGCTTAGGGTCGGGGGGGACCGATTTC.

This chain connects TRBV11-2 to TRBJ2-1; possible D gene TRBD2, 5 bases. CDR1 is SGHAT and CDR2 is FQNNGV in the germline V gene. This CDR3 contains 16 residues. V lost 5 bases and J 1 base, leaving 15 bases between the germline ends. The CDR3 DNA is TGTGCCAGCAGCCCCCAAGGAACGGGGTCCTACAATGAGCAGTTCTTC. Translating it yields CASSPQGTGSYNEQFF.

J is TRBJ1-3 and V is TRBV19; D call uncertain. CDR3 length: 16 amino acids. Trimming pared 5 bases from V and 0 bases from J, leaving 14 bases between. The germline gives CDR1 LNHDA, CDR2 SQIVND (reference sequence). The CDR3 DNA sequence: TGTGCCAGTAGTCTCCGTCTAGTGAACTCTGGAAACACCATATATTTT. Translating gives CASSLRLVNSGNTIYF.

The gene calls are TRBV18 and TRBJ1-3; no firm D call. Trimming removed 3 bases at V and 3 bases at J, with 12 bases between. Per the germline V gene, CDR1 is KGHSH and CDR2 is LQKENI. The CDR3 runs to 15 residues. CDR3 nucleotide sequence: TGTGCCAGCTCACCCAACGAGGGTGGTGGAAACACCATATATTTT. This codes for CASSPNEGGGNTIYF.

The chain uses TRBV7-8 and TRBJ1-1, with D uncertain. Germline V gives CDR1 SGHVS, CDR2 FQNEAQ. V dropped 4 bases and J dropped 0 bases, with 15 bases sitting between them. CDR3 length: 16 residues. CDR3 in amino acids: CASSYKAGLLNTEAFF. The DNA of the CDR3 is TGTGCCAGCAGCTATAAAGCGGGCCTTTTGAACACTGAAGCTTTCTTT.

This clone was seen only a few times. The chain employs TRBV11-3 and TRBJ2-1, with 8 bases aligning to TRBD1. V was clipped by 1 base and J by 8 bases; unmatched bases: 4. The CDR3 has 14 residues. Germline CDR1 and CDR2: SGHNT and YENEEA. The chain's CDR3 is CASSLGQGAYEQFF. In nucleotides, the CDR3 is TGTGCCAGCAGCTTAGGCCAGGGGGCATATGAGCAGTTCTTC.

This clone was detected only once. DNA of the CDR3: TGTGCCAGCAGTTTTACTGAGAGGACAGTCTACGAGCAGTACTTC. Translated, it gives CASSFTERTVYEQYF. The chain is built from TRBV27 and TRBJ2-7; the D gene is possibly TRBD1 (6 bases). The germline V gene has CDR1 MNHEY and CDR2 SMNVEV (reference sequence). This CDR3 spans 15 amino acids. Trimming took off 3 bases at V and 3 bases at J, with 15 bases between the two ends.

Details on this clone: Other DNA sequences in the same sample also yield this CDR3. The rearrangement joins TRBV11-2 to TRBJ1-2; 9 nucleotides align to TRBD1. Germline lookup yields CDR1 SGHAT and CDR2 FQNNGV. V trimming: 2 bases; J trimming: 2 bases; junction bases outside the gene matches: 0. CDR3 length: 14 residues. CDR3 amino acids: CASSLTGGNYGYTF. In nucleotides, the CDR3 is TGTGCCAGCAGCTTAACAGGGGGCAACTATGGCTACACCTTC.